The T cell receptor beta chain under discussion was sequenced for a study of preoperative IRX-2 immunotherapy in early breast cancer. The CDR3 runs to 14 residues. CDR1 SGHRS and CDR2 YFSETQ come from the germline V gene. V dropped 3 bases and J dropped 1 base, with 7 bases sitting between them. The table came from immunoSEQ multiplex PCR; TCRdb's copy has only in-frame clones and leaves some out. The sample carries about 98,000 clones, about nine tenths recorded once. Noted treatment: preoperative locoregional IRX-2 cytokine immunotherapy. This phase Ib study tested locoregional IRX-2 cytokine immunotherapy given before surgery.

This clonotype was sampled from a human donor with breast cancer. The specimen was tumor tissue, collected after IRX-2 immunotherapy. This chain connects TRBV5-1 to TRBJ2-2; TRBD1 might be the D (6 bases). The CDR3 sequence is CASSWGQNTGELFF. The CDR3 DNA follows: TGCGCCAGCAGCTGGGGGCAGAACACCGGGGAGCTGTTTTTT.